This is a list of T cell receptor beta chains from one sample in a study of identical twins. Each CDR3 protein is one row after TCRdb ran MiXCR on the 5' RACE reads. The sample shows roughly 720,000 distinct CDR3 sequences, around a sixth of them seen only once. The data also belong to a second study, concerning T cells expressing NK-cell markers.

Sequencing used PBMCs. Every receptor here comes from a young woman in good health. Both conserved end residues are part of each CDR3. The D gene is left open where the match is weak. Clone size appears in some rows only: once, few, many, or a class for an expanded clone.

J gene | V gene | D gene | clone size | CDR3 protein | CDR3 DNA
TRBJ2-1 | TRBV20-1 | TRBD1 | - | CSARRTGGFEQFF | TGCAGTGCTCGAAGGACAGGGGGCTTTGAGCAGTTCTTC
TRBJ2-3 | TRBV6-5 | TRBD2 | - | CASSYSLGGMNTQYF | TGTGCCAGCAGTTACTCATTGGGGGGGATGAATACGCAGTATTTT
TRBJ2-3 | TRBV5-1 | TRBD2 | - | CASSGSSGGAHTQYF | TGCGCCAGCAGCGGTTCTAGCGGGGGGGCGCATACGCAGTATTTT
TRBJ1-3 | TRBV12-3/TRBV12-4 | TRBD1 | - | CASSSTGDWDTIYF | TGTGCCAGCAGTTCGACAGGGGATTGGGACACCATATATTTT
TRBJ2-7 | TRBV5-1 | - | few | CASSLGDIPLEQYF | TGCGCCAGCAGCTTGGGGGACATCCCCCTCGAGCAGTACTTC
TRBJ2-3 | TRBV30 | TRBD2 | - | CACSLAGGADTQYF | TGTGCCTGCTCCTTAGCGGGAGGGGCAGATACGCAGTATTTT
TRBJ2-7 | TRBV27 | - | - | CASKGGAWYEQYF | TGTGCCAGCAAGGGTGGGGCGTGGTACGAGCAGTACTTC
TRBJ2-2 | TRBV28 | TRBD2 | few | CASTPPGTKITGELFF | TGTGCCAGCACTCCTCCGGGGACTAAGATCACCGGGGAGCTGTTTTTT
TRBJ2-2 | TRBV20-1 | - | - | CSASRASRLSGELFF | TGCAGTGCTAGTCGGGCTAGTCGGCTCTCCGGGGAGCTGTTTTTT
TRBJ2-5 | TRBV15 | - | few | CATSSETWQETQYF | TGTGCCACCAGCAGCGAGACCTGGCAAGAGACCCAGTACTTC
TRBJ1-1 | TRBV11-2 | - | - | CASSSRLLVEAFF | TGTGCCAGCAGTTCACGACTCTTGGTTGAAGCTTTCTTT
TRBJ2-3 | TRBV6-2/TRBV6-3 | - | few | CATDGRANTDTQYF | TGTGCCACGGACGGGCGGGCAAACACAGATACGCAGTATTTT
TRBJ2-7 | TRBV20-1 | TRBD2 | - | CSARGGRVQEQYF | TGCAGTGCTAGAGGCGGGAGGGTTCAAGAGCAGTACTTC
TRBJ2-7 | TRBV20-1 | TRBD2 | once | CSAPLAGGATGQYF | TGCAGTGCCCCCCTAGCGGGAGGCGCCACGGGGCAGTACTTC
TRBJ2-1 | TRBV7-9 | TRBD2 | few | CASSLRAGGAYNEQFF | TGTGCCAGCAGCTTACGGGCGGGAGGAGCCTACAATGAGCAGTTCTTC
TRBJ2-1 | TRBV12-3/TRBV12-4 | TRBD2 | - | CASSLGREISYNEQFF | TGTGCCAGCAGTTTGGGGCGGGAGATCTCCTACAATGAGCAGTTCTTC
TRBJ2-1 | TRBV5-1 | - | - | CASSLALGLEQFF | TGCGCCAGCAGCTTGGCCCTAGGACTTGAGCAGTTCTTC
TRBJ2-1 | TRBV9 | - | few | CASSVEDSLSYNEQFF | TGTGCCAGCAGCGTAGAAGATAGCCTCTCCTACAATGAGCAGTTCTTC
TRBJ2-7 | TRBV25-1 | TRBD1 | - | CASSARGSENEQYF | TGTGCCAGCAGTGCCAGGGGGAGTGAGAACGAGCAGTACTTC
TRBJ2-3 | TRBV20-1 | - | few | CSASPQVTDTQYF | TGCAGTGCTAGCCCCCAGGTGACAGATACGCAGTATTTT
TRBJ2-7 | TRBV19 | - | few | CASSVYRGQNYEQYF | TGTGCCAGTAGTGTATACCGGGGACAAAACTACGAGCAGTACTTC
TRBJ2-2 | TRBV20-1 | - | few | CSARAPNTGELFF | TGCAGTGCTAGAGCACCGAACACCGGGGAGCTGTTTTTT
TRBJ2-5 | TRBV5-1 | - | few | CASSEYGTSVETQYF | TGCGCCAGCAGCGAATACGGGACATCGGTAGAGACCCAGTACTTC
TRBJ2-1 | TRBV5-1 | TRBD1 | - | CASSSQGMDNEQFF | TGCGCCAGCAGCTCACAGGGGATGGACAATGAGCAGTTCTTC
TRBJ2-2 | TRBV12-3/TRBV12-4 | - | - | CASSLEGRSLTGELFF | TGTGCCAGCAGTTTGGAGGGGAGGTCGTTAACCGGGGAGCTGTTTTTT
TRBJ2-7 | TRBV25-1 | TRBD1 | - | CASSAPGQGYEQYF | TGTGCCAGCAGTGCTCCGGGACAGGGCTACGAGCAGTACTTC
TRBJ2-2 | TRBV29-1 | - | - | CSVEEGKGNTGELFF | TGCAGCGTTGAAGAAGGAAAGGGAAACACCGGGGAGCTGTTTTTT
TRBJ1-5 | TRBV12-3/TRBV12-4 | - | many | CASSYSGSNQPQHF | TGTGCCAGCAGTTATTCAGGTTCAAATCAGCCCCAGCATTTT
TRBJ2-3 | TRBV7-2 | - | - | CASSLGLTRDTQYF | TGTGCCAGCAGCTTGGGGCTAACGAGGGATACGCAGTATTTT
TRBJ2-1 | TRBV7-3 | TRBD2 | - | CASSPYGTSGSYNEQFF | TGTGCCAGCAGCCCTTACGGGACTAGCGGGAGTTACAATGAGCAGTTCTTC
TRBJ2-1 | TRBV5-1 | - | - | CASSFYPVGEQFF | TGCGCCAGCAGCTTTTACCCTGTTGGAGAGCAGTTCTTC
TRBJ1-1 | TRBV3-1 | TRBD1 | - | CASSQRQGLSEAFF | TGTGCCAGCAGCCAGCGACAGGGTCTGTCTGAAGCTTTCTTT
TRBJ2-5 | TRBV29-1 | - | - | CSVERAGGTETQYF | TGCAGCGTTGAACGGGCAGGCGGTACTGAGACCCAGTACTTC
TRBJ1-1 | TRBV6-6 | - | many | CASSYTMNTEAFF | TGTGCCAGCAGTTACACCATGAACACTGAAGCTTTCTTT
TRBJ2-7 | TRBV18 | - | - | CASSLIQGLGEQYF | TGTGCCAGCTCACTGATACAGGGCTTGGGCGAGCAGTACTTC
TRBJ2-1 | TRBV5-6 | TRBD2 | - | CASSRRGGAPYNEQFF | TGTGCCAGCAGTCGGCGCGGGGGGGCCCCCTACAATGAGCAGTTCTTC
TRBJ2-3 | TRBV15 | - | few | CATSRSGVSGLTRTDTQYF | TGTGCCACCAGCAGATCTGGGGTAAGCGGGTTGACCCGCACAGATACGCAGTATTTT
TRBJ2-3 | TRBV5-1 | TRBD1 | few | CASSTGGRGPRTDTQYF | TGCGCCAGCAGCACCGGCGGCAGGGGGCCGCGCACAGATACGCAGTATTTT
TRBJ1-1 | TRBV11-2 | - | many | CASSLGGGTGGLRAFF | TGTGCCAGCAGCTTAGGCGGGGGCACCGGGGGCCTAAGAGCTTTCTTT
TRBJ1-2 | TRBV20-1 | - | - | CSAVETRNYGYTF | TGCAGTGCCGTTGAAACCCGAAACTATGGCTACACCTTC